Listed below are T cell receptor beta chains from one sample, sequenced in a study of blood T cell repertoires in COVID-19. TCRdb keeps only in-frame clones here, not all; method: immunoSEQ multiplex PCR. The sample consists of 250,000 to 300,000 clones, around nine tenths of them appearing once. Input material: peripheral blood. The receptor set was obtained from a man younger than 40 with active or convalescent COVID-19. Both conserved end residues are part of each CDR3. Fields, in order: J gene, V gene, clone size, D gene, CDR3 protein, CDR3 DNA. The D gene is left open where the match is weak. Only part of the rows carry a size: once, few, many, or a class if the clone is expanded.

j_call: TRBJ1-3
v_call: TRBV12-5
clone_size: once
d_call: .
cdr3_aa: CASGLVVSRRGSHVSGNTIYF
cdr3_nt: TGTGCTAGTGGTTTGGTAGTATCGCGTCGGGGGTCCCACGTCTCTGGAAACACCATATATTTT

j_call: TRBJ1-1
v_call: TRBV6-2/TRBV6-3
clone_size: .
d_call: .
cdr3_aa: CASSYTVNTEAFF
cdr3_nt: TGTGCCAGCAGTTACACGGTGAACACTGAAGCTTTCTTT

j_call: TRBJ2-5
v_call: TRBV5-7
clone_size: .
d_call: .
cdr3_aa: CASSLQVCETQYF
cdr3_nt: TGTGCCAGCAGCTTACAGGTTTGCGAGACCCAGTACTTC

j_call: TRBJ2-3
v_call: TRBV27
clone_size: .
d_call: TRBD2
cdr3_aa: CASSSRGGSDTQYF
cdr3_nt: TGTGCCAGCAGCTCTCGGGGGGGCTCAGATACGCAGTATTTT

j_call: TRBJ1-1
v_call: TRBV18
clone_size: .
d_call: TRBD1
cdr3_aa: CASSGDRVTEAFF
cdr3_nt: TGTGCCAGCTCAGGCGACAGGGTCACTGAAGCTTTCTTT

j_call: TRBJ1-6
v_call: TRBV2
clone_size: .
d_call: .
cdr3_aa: CASSNRSYNSPLHF
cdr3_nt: TGTGCCAGCAGTAACAGGTCCTATAATTCACCCCTCCACTTT

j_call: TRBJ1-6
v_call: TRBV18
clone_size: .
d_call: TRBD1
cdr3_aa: CASSKDRGEIHPLHF
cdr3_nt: TGTGCCAGCTCCAAGGACAGGGGGGAAATTCACCCCCTCCACTTT

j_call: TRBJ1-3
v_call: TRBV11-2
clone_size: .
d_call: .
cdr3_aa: CASNGQSSGNTIYF
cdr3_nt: TGTGCCAGCAACGGACAGTCCTCTGGAAACACCATATATTTT

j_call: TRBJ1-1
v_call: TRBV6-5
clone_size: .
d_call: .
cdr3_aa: CASSLPGNTEAFF
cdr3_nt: TGTGCCAGCAGCCTCCCGGGAAACACTGAAGCTTTCTTT

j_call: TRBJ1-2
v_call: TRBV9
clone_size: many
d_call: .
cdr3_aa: CASSVRGDYGYTF
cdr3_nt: TGTGCCAGCAGCGTCCGGGGAGACTATGGCTACACCTTC

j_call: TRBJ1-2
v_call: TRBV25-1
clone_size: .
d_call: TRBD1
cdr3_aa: CASSETGQRYGYTF
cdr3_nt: TGTGCCAGCAGTGAAACGGGACAGAGGTATGGCTACACCTTC

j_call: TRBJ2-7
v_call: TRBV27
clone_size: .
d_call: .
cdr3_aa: CASMADTSYEQYF
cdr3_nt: TGTGCCAGCATGGCCGACACCTCCTACGAGCAGTACTTC

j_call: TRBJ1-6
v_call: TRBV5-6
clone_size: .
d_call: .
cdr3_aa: CASSLSSGFRSPLHF
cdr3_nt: TGTGCCAGCAGCTTGAGTAGCGGGTTCCGGTCACCCCTCCACTTT

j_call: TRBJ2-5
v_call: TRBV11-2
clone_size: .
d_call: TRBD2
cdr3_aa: CASSPRAGRGSQETQYF
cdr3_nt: TGTGCCAGCAGCCCGAGGGCGGGGCGGGGGTCCCAAGAGACCCAGTACTTC

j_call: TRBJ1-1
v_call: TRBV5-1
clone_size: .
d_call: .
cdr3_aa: CASSFGNTEAFF
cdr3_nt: TGCGCCAGCAGCTTCGGGAACACTGAAGCTTTCTTT

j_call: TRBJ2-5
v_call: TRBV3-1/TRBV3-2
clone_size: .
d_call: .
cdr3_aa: CASSQDFAVETQYF
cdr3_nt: TGTGCCAGCAGCCAAGATTTCGCGGTAGAGACCCAGTACTTC